This T cell receptor (beta chain) is from a study of OX40 agonist ivuxolimab in advanced cancers. Data came from immunoSEQ multiplex PCR; TCRdb stores just in-frame clones and leaves some out. The sample has around 55,000 clones, 86% seen once. This CDR3 is built from 15 residues. Trimming cost V 6 bases and J 0 bases, with 11 bases left between them. CDR1 and CDR2 from the germline V gene are SNHLY and FYNNEI. Remarks on this clone: Its matching antigen is unknown.

Whole-study findings and limits: Clonal expansion by week 6 occurred in CD4+ and CD8+ blood T cells (at 0.1 to 3.0 mg/kg). Normalized T-cell clonal expansion was also low in some nonresponders. CD8+ T cells showed, on average, more clonal expansion than CD4+ cells.

This specimen was CD4+ or CD8+ T cells sorted from blood, taken in a trial of the OX40 agonist ivuxolimab. This sequence was found in an adult with an advanced solid tumor such as melanoma, head and neck, liver or kidney cancer. J is TRBJ1-4 and V is TRBV2; D is perhaps TRBD1 (5 bases). CDR3 bases: TGTGCCAGCAGAACTAGACAGACAACTAATGAAAAACTGTTTTTT. Translating it yields CASRTRQTTNEKLFF. Based on the CDR3 plus reference TRBV2 and TRBJ1-4, the full variable domain is EPEVTQTPSHQVTQMGQEVILRCVPISNHLYFYWYRQILGQKVEFLVSFYNNEISEKSEIFDDQFSVERPDGSNFTLKIRSTKLEDSAMYFCASRTRQTTNEKLFFGSGTQLSVL.